This T cell receptor beta chain was identified during a study of CD8 T cells in ankylosing spondylitis. Whole-study findings and limits: Clones linked to disease, bearing a CD8+ phenotype, were relatively rare in peripheral blood. The study looked at matched synovial fluid samples from ankylosing spondylitis patients. Disease-linked clones were reported to be significantly enriched there. A TCR beta motif of under 10 highly homologous variants seemed to mark ankylosing spondylitis blood. Previous work reported some of these motif variants in the synovial fluid and blood of reactive arthritis.

This clonotype has a count of ten or more. Its antigen is not identified. Trimming took off 7 bases at V and 6 bases at J, with 9 bases between the two ends. The length of the CDR3 is 12 residues. Quantitative molecular-barcoded 5'-RACE generated the TCR beta libraries. TCRdb used MiXCR to reprocess the 5' RACE reads, holding one entry per CDR3 protein. The sample gives some 220,000 distinct CDR3 sequences, approximately 7.3% of which show up once; 11% to 15% is in the top ten. The chain employs TRBV12-3 or TRBV12-4 and TRBJ2-2; D is unclear. The sequence was collected from a male donor with ankylosing spondylitis. Sequencing used blood, either unsorted or a sorted T cell fraction (not recorded which). In DNA, the CDR3 is TGTGCCAGCAAAATATCGGCCGGGGAGCTGTTTTTT. Translating gives CASKISAGELFF.